The 31 T cell receptor beta chains in this list originate from one sample, sequenced in a study of T cell responses to AZD1222 COVID-19 vaccine. TCRdb keeps only in-frame clones here, not all; method: immunoSEQ multiplex PCR. The profile shows fewer than 120,000 clones, about 94% of them singletons. The sample consisted of peripheral blood, taken 28 days after the second AZD1222 dose. These receptors all come from an adult who received the AZD1222 COVID-19 vaccine.

The chain couples TRBV27 to TRBJ2-7; D gene ambiguous. Trimming pared 5 bases from V and 1 base from J, leaving 6 bases between. CDR3 length equals 12 residues. Germline V gene lookup returns CDR1 MNHEY and CDR2 SMNVEV (reference sequence). CDR3 amino acids: CASSQNSYEQYF. The CDR3 coding sequence is TGTGCCAGCAGTCAAAATTCCTACGAGCAGTACTTC.

The chain employs TRBV6-5 and TRBJ2-7; 9 bases map to TRBD1. The CDR3 covers 14 residues. The germline CDR1 and CDR2 sequences are MNHEY and SVGAGI. V gave up 10 bases and J gave up 0 bases; unmatched junction bases: 7. For the CDR3, the DNA is TGTGCCACCCTCGGGACAGGGAGCTCCTACGAGCAGTACTTC. This encodes CATLGTGSSYEQYF.

This clone was seen a few times. The rearrangement uses TRBV27 and TRBJ1-1; 9 nucleotides match TRBD1. The V and J ends lost 5 bases and 4 bases, in that order; junction bases with no gene match: 5. The CDR3 runs to 14 residues. The germline gives CDR1 MNHEY, CDR2 SMNVEV (reference sequence). The CDR3, as DNA: TGTGCCAGCAGTCCCCGACAGGGGGTCACTGAAGCTTTCTTT. It yields the protein CASSPRQGVTEAFF.

The J gene is TRBJ2-7, the V gene TRBV19, with a possible D match to TRBD2 (6 bases). Trimming pared 3 bases from V and 3 bases from J, leaving 12 bases between. The CDR3 runs to 14 residues. CDR1 and CDR2 from the germline V gene are LNHDA and SQIVND (reference sequence). For the CDR3, the DNA is TGTGCCAGTAGTATTCTTTTCGGGAGCTACGAGCAGTACTTC. It yields the protein CASSILFGSYEQYF.

The DNA for the CDR3 is TGTGCCAGCAGTTACGGGACAGCGCTGTTGAACTATGGCTACACCTTC. Protein product: CASSYGTALLNYGYTF. This rearrangement joins TRBV6-5 to TRBJ1-2, with 7 bases matching TRBD1. CDR1 is MNHEY and CDR2 is SVGAGI in the germline V gene. V lost 2 bases, J lost 2 bases, and 8 bases stayed unmatched. The CDR3 has 16 residues.

Concerning this clone: The identical CDR3 is also encoded by other nucleotide sequences in the sample. V and J are TRBV12-3 or TRBV12-4 and TRBJ1-5; D is uncertain. This CDR3 contains 11 residues. Trimming shortened V by 3 bases and J by 7 bases, and 4 bases separated the two germline ends. The CDR3 sequence: CASSLGQPQHF. CDR3 DNA: TGTGCCAGCAGTTTGGGCCAGCCCCAGCATTTT.

This chain uses TRBV30 with TRBJ1-5; D is perhaps TRBD1 (5 bases). Trimming removed 0 bases from V and 6 bases from J, with 9 bases in between. CDR3 length: 13 residues. The germline gives CDR1 GTSNPN, CDR2 SVGIG (reference sequence). This chain's CDR3 is CAWSVEGLQPQHF. Here the CDR3 DNA reads TGTGCCTGGAGTGTCGAGGGGCTTCAGCCCCAGCATTTT.

This clone was detected only once. The junction shows a germline mismatch at one end, possibly a read error. The gene calls are TRBV18 and TRBJ2-7, with TRBD1 as a possible D gene (6 bases). Germline-derived CDR1 and CDR2 are KGHSH and LQKENI. CDR3 length: 15 amino acids. The CDR3 bases are TGTGCCAGCTCCCAGTTTGGACAGCGCTCCGACGAGCAGTACTTC. This codes for CASSQFGQRSDEQYF.

This chain connects TRBV5-1 to TRBJ1-2, with 8 bases aligning to TRBD1. After removal of 4 bases from V and 4 bases from J, the junction contained 12 bases not matched to a gene. Germline CDR1 is SGHRS and CDR2 is YFSETQ. CDR3 length: 16 amino acids. The chain's CDR3 is CASSLSPGGEVYGYTF. CDR3 DNA sequence: TGCGCCAGCAGCCTATCCCCAGGGGGCGAGGTCTATGGCTACACCTTC.

This clone was observed once. The V gene is TRBV18, the J gene TRBJ2-7; D ambiguous. The CDR3 runs to 14 residues. V gave up 2 bases and J gave up 3 bases, with 11 bases separating them. Germline CDR1 KGHSH, CDR2 LQKENI. CDR3 DNA: TGTGCCAGCTCACCAGCCGCAGACGGCTACGAGCAGTACTTC. This encodes CASSPAADGYEQYF.

V gene TRBV11-3 combines with J gene TRBJ2-1; 12 bases align to TRBD2. Germline V CDR1 and CDR2: SGHNT, YENEEA. The length of the CDR3 is 15 residues. V lost 3 bases to trimming and J lost 9 bases; unmatched junction nucleotides: 6. The CDR3 reads CASSLRTSGKGEQFF. The CDR3 DNA is TGTGCCAGCAGCTTGCGGACTAGCGGGAAGGGTGAGCAGTTCTTC.

The chain couples TRBV18 to TRBJ2-5; TRBD2 matches at 10 bases. The length of the CDR3 is 18 residues. With 3 bases clipped from V and 5 bases from J, the junction kept 15 bases outside the gene matches. The germline V gene has CDR1 KGHSH and CDR2 LQKENI. The CDR3 nucleotides are TGTGCCAGCTCACCTAGGCTAGCGGGGGACCTGGGCGTCGAGACCCAGTACTTC. It encodes CASSPRLAGDLGVETQYF.

The V gene is TRBV5-1, the J gene TRBJ2-7; the match to TRBD1 covers 7 bases. Germline CDR1 reads SGHRS; CDR2 reads YFSETQ. Trimming took 4 bases from V and 5 from J; bases not matched to a gene: 12. The CDR3 consists of 15 residues. CDR3 nucleotide sequence: TGCGCCAGCAGCCCGGGGACAGATGGTCAGGACGAGCAGTACTTC. Translated: CASSPGTDGQDEQYF.

The V gene is TRBV11-2, the J gene TRBJ1-5, with D maybe TRBD1 (6 bases). Trimming took off 8 bases at V and 4 bases at J, with 15 bases between the two ends. CDR1 and CDR2 (germline): SGHAT, FQNNGV. This CDR3 spans 14 amino acids. CDR3 DNA: TGTGCCAGCGCTGAACAGGGAATGAATCAGCCCCAGCATTTT. This translates into CASAEQGMNQPQHF. Variable domain in full (rest from reference TRBV11-2 and TRBJ1-5): EAGVAQSPRYKIIEKRQSVAFWCNPISGHATLYWYQQILGQGPKLLIQFQNNGVVDDSQLPKDRFSAERLKGVDSTLKIQPAKLEDSAVYLCASAEQGMNQPQHFGDGTRLSIL.

The chain links TRBV7-9 to TRBJ1-1, with unresolved D. The germline V gene has CDR1 SEHNR and CDR2 FQNEAQ (reference sequence). CDR3 length equals 15 residues. The V gene lost 5 bases and the J gene lost 5 bases, with 18 bases spanning the gap. The CDR3 reads CASSPRKGHNTEAFF. In DNA, the CDR3 is TGTGCCAGCAGCCCTAGGAAGGGTCATAATACTGAAGCTTTCTTT.

The V and J genes are TRBV6-4 and TRBJ1-6, with 8 nucleotides matching TRBD1. This CDR3 is 14 amino acids long. The J segment lost 10 bases and the V segment lost 8 bases, leaving 10 bases of the junction unmatched. Germline loops: CDR1 MRHNA, CDR2 SNTAGT. CDR3 DNA sequence: TGTGCCAGCGCCCCCGACAGGGGAGGATCACCCCTCCACTTT. Protein product: CASAPDRGGSPLHF.

The gene calls are TRBV7-2 and TRBJ1-2; no definite D call. The CDR3 covers 14 residues. V was cut by 7 bases and J by 0 bases, with 12 bases left in between. Germline assignment: CDR1 SGHTA and CDR2 FQGNSA. CDR3 nucleotide sequence: TGTGCCAGCATAACCGCAACGTCTAACTATGGCTACACCTTC. It encodes CASITATSNYGYTF.

V gene TRBV27 combines with J gene TRBJ1-4; no firm D call. Germline-derived CDR1 and CDR2 are MNHEY and SMNVEV (reference sequence). Between the trimmed V and J ends, which lost 4 bases and 7 bases, there was a span of 10 bases. The CDR3 spans 13 residues. The CDR3 loop reads CASSWFNGEKLFF. In DNA form, the CDR3 reads TGTGCCAGCAGTTGGTTCAACGGTGAAAAACTGTTTTTT.

V and J are TRBV7-9 and TRBJ1-1; tentatively, D is TRBD1 (6 bases). Germline V lookup: CDR1 SEHNR, CDR2 FQNEAQ (reference sequence). This CDR3 comprises 17 residues. V lost 7 bases, J lost 6 bases, and 27 bases lay in between. The CDR3 DNA sequence: TGTGCCAGCACCACTCCAACCCCCGAGGGGGGGGATCCTGAAGCTTTCTTT. Protein: CASTTPTPEGGDPEAFF.

This chain uses TRBV5-4 with TRBJ2-7; 12 bases agree with TRBD2. The germline CDR1 and CDR2 sequences are SGHNT and YYREEE (reference sequence). V shed 4 bases, J shed 5 bases, and the junction held 10 bases outside the gene matches. CDR3 length: 16 amino acids. This chain's CDR3 is CASSRGLAGRRDEQYF. In DNA form, the CDR3 reads TGTGCCAGCAGCCGTGGACTAGCGGGGAGGAGGGACGAGCAGTACTTC.

The rearrangement links TRBV27 to TRBJ2-5, with a possible D match to TRBD2 (6 bases). The V gene lost 6 bases and the J gene lost 5 bases, with 13 bases spanning the gap. Germline V lookup: CDR1 MNHEY, CDR2 SMNVEV (reference sequence). CDR3 length: 13 amino acids. The CDR3 DNA sequence: TGTGCCAGCAGACTACTAGCTTCGGAGACCCAGTACTTC. Translation gives CASRLLASETQYF.

The V gene is TRBV30, the J gene TRBJ1-3; D is perhaps TRBD1 (6 bases). Germline V gene data show CDR1 as GTSNPN and CDR2 as SVGIG (reference sequence). The CDR3 covers 18 residues. The V end lost 3 bases, the J end lost 0 bases, and 21 bases lay between the germline ends. The CDR3: CAWSPGLGAGSSGNTIYF. The CDR3 DNA reads TGTGCCTGGAGCCCGGGGCTGGGGGCCGGGAGCTCTGGAAACACCATATATTTT.

This clone was detected only once. This rearrangement joins TRBV6-2 or TRBV6-3 to TRBJ2-7; 7 positions match TRBD1. CDR3 size: 13 residues. CDR1 is MNHEY and CDR2 is SVGEGT in the germline V gene. Trimming at V came to 6 bases and at J to 1 base, leaving 3 bases not matched to a gene. This chain's CDR3 is CASSSGQSYEQYF. For the CDR3, the DNA is TGTGCCAGCAGCTCGGGACAGTCCTACGAGCAGTACTTC.

This chain uses TRBV20-1 with TRBJ2-1; D is unclear. Per the germline V gene, CDR1 is DFQATT and CDR2 is SNEGSKA (reference sequence). The CDR3 spans 10 residues. CDR3 DNA sequence: TGCAGCTACTACGGCAATGAGCAGTTCTTC. Protein: CSYYGNEQFF.

In DNA, the CDR3 is TGTGCCAGCAGCTCGTCGACAGGGGTGGGGGAGCAGTACTTC. It encodes CASSSSTGVGEQYF. The gene calls are TRBV7-9 and TRBJ2-7; TRBD1 matches 8 bases. V shed 4 bases, J shed 7 bases, and the junction held 9 bases outside the gene matches. Germline loops: CDR1 SEHNR, CDR2 FQNEAQ (reference sequence). This CDR3 is 14 amino acids long.

V gene TRBV3-1 (or the pseudogene TRBV3-2) combines with J gene TRBJ2-1; 9 bases align to TRBD2. Germline CDR1 reads LGHDT; CDR2 reads YNNKEL (reference sequence). This CDR3 comprises 16 residues. Trimming cost V 2 bases and J 9 bases; bases outside gene matches: 11. Here the CDR3 DNA reads TGTGCCAGCAGCCAAAGTGGCCCTAGCGGGATAACTGAGCAGTTCTTC. This encodes CASSQSGPSGITEQFF.

The chain is built from TRBV2 and TRBJ2-2; D might be TRBD1 or TRBD2, each matching 5 bases. CDR1 and CDR2 from the germline V gene are SNHLY and FYNNEI. The CDR3 spans 16 residues. V was trimmed by 3 bases and J by 2 bases, leaving 13 bases between them. CDR3 in DNA: TGTGCCAGCAGTGAGAGACGGGGACGTAACACCGGGGAGCTGTTTTTT. Translated: CASSERRGRNTGELFF.

The rearrangement joins TRBV11-2 to TRBJ1-2, with D perhaps matching TRBD1 (6 bases). CDR1 and CDR2 (germline): SGHAT, FQNNGV. CDR3 length equals 15 residues. Trimming removed 6 bases at V and 3 bases at J, with 17 bases between. The CDR3 bases are TGTGCCAGCAGACCCTTACAGGGAAGGGACTATGGCTACACCTTC. Protein: CASRPLQGRDYGYTF.

V usage is TRBV6-5 and J usage is TRBJ2-3; D not certain. Germline-derived CDR1 and CDR2 are MNHEY and SVGAGI. Between the trimmed V and J ends, which lost 2 bases and 0 bases, there was a span of 6 bases. The CDR3 contains 14 residues. CDR3 sequence reads: CASSYMTSTDTQYF. The CDR3 DNA follows: TGTGCCAGCAGTTACATGACTAGCACAGATACGCAGTATTTT.

The chain links TRBV6-5 to TRBJ1-2, with 7 bases fitting TRBD1. From germline, CDR1 is MNHEY and CDR2 SVGAGI. With V trimmed by 3 bases and J by 8 bases, 6 bases remained unmatched. This CDR3 contains 13 residues. CDR3 in DNA: TGTGCCAGCAGTTATACAGGGGCGATGGGCTACACCTTC. This codes for CASSYTGAMGYTF.

This chain joins TRBV11-3 and TRBJ2-1; a weak D match, TRBD1 (5 bases). CDR1 is SGHNT, CDR2 YENEEA, per germline. V was shortened by 3 bases and J by 0 bases, with 9 bases between the two germline ends. The CDR3 runs 15 residues. The CDR3 coding sequence is TGTGCCAGCAGCTTGGGGCTCGCCTCCTACAATGAGCAGTTCTTC. This translates into CASSLGLASYNEQFF.